This TCR beta chain was identified in a study of shared clonotypes between healthy human individuals (dated by TCRdb to between 2020 and 2021). Describing the broader study: A few men and two women, aged 18 to 49 years, made up the cohort. Per donor, three plates each were used for CD4 naive and CD4 memory, two for CD8 naive, and one for CD8 memory. Leukapheresis yielded between about 0.94 and 8.9 billion PBMCs per donor. Blood TCR repertoires of 5 or 6 healthy adults were deeply sequenced to estimate repertoire size and the extent of clonotype sharing between individuals. To increase sequencing depth and limit assay-specific biases, TCR repertoire library preparation and sequencing were carried out by different laboratories using diverse techniques.

CD8 naive samples consisted of CD45RO-negative cells that were positively selected for CCR7, yielding a CD45RA+CCR7+ population without TemRA cells. Donors were healthy HIV-negative adults with no recently reported acute infections or vaccinations. All donors were Caucasian adults living in Nashville, Tennessee, USA. After blood collection by leukapheresis, PBMCs were isolated using Ficoll-Histopaque density gradient centrifugation and then cryopreserved in the vapor phase of liquid nitrogen. Analytical flow cytometry was used to check the purity and quantity of each magnetically sorted T cell population. From each sorted fraction, genomic DNA was isolated and quantified by UV absorbance on a Nanodrop 2000c. V is pruned by 2 bases and J by 2 bases, leaving 9 bases of the junction without a gene match. Its CDR3 holds 16 amino acids, cysteine through phenylalanine. Left in the record is the CDR3 DNA by itself, 48 bases read in frame from the first base. CDR1 and CDR2 (SGHDT, YYEEEE) derive from the germline V gene.

In this sample, this clone turned up once. The antigen it binds to is not known. Base qualities are not provided; no much larger clone lies one nucleotide away. TCR CDR3 regions were amplified from genomic DNA by multiplex PCR using the deep immunoSEQ assay. Extracted genomic DNA from each cell subset was spread evenly across all wells of several immunoSEQ 96-well plates, with each plate serving as a replicate. For sorted subsets, around 200 ng genomic DNA, equal to approximately 30,000 T cell genomes, was loaded into each replicate PCR. The purified libraries were quantified using a Qubit 3.0 fluorometer, sized with a Bioanalyzer 2100, and then quantified again using the KAPA Library Quantification kit. Each immunoSEQ 96-well plate was sequenced on its own single-read 150-cycle Illumina NextSeq 550 flow cell. The study's processing was this. Because the immunoSEQ output included only junctional sequences and no quality scores, the filtering could not be the same as the filtering used for full-length reads. Sequences were annotated with PyIR, a Python wrapper for IgBLAST v1.9, and V/J genes and CDR3 were assigned using IMGT germline references. Reads were filtered out if the reads had weak V/J assignments (E-value above 1e-6), no CDR3, stop codons, out-of-frame junctions, or ambiguous translated residues. V3J clonotypes were defined as sequences sharing the same inferred V gene, J gene, and CDR3 amino acid sequence. Percentage overlap between repertoires was calculated by dividing the number of shared unique clonotypes by the size of the smaller repertoire. Richness of each repertoire was evaluated using RTK rarefaction, the Chao1 estimator, and Recon v2.1 estimates of unobserved clonotypes. For all TCRbeta clonotypes obtained by the gDNA method from several donors, generation probabilities were computed with OLGA. The clones in this table, taken by TCRdb from immuneACCESS, are in-frame only. Not every clone is retained; where verified, under half of the shortfall comes from an unresolved V gene, and the cause of the rest is unknown. The V and J calls and clone size are taken from that table; D and trimming were inferred from the DNA. Present in this sample are approximately 1.9 million clones, roughly 93% of which were seen just once. The ten largest clones represent under 2% of the sample.

Broad study findings and their caveats: Compared with non-shared clonotypes, clonotypes shared by all four sorted-subset donors had higher generation probabilities. Sampling was limited to blood, and TCR repertoires in tissue likely differ from TCR repertoires in blood. Incomplete sequencing was indicated by rarefaction of sorted-subset datasets, despite the large sequencing depth. Larger estimated clonotype richness was generally found for naive subsets than for memory subsets. Because the study included only a small number of donors, the genetic and exposure-history diversity represented was limited. When a few donors were compared, the shared fraction of clonotypes was 5% to 6.5% for naive CD4, about 4% for naive CD8, more than 2% for memory CD4, and approximately 0.4% for memory CD8. Based on pairwise subsampling, the degree of clonotype sharing among donors was expected to be affected by sequencing depth.

Specimen: naive CD8+ T cells from PBMCs. The sample's cell subset or site label is to be understood as: CD45RA+CCR7+. This clonotype was sampled from a man younger than 35 in good health. Some clones in this sample may be carry-over from other donors' samples. This sequence uses TRBV5-6 and TRBJ2-7; 8 nucleotides in the junction match TRBD1. The bases are TGTGCCAGCAGCTTTCAACCGGGACAGGAGACCTACGAGCAGTACTTC. The resulting protein is CASSFQPGQETYEQYF.